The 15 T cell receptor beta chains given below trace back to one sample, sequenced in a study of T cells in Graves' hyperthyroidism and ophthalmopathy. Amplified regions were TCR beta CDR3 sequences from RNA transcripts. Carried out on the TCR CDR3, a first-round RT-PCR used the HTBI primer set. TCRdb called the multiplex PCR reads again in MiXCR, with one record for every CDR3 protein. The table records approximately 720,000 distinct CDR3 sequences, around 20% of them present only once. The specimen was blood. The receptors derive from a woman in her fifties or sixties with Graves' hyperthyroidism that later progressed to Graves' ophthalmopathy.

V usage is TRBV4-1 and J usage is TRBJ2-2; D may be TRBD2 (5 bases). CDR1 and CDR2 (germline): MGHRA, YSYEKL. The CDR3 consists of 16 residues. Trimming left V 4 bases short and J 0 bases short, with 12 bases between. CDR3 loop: CASSRIPGTNTGELFF. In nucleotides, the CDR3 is TGCGCCAGCAGCCGTATTCCCGGGACGAACACCGGGGAGCTGTTTTTT.

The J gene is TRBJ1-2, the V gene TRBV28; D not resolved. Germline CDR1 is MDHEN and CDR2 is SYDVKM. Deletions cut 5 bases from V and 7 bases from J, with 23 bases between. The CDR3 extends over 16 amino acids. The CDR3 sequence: CASSPHPGERNAGYTF. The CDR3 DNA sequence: TGTGCCAGCAGTCCCCACCCGGGTGAACGAAACGCTGGCTACACCTTC.

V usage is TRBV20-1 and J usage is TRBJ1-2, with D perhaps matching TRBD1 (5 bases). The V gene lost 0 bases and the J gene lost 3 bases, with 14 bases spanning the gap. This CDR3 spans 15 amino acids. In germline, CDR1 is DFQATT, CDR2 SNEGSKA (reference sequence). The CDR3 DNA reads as TGCAGTGCTAGAGACAGGGAAGCACCCTACTATGGCTACACCTTC. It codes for CSARDREAPYYGYTF.

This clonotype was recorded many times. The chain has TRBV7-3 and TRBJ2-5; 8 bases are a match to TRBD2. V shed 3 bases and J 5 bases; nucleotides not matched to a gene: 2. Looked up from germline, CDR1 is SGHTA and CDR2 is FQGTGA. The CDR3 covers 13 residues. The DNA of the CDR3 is TGTGCCAGCAGCTTGCGGGGGGCGGAGACCCAGTACTTC. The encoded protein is CASSLRGAETQYF.

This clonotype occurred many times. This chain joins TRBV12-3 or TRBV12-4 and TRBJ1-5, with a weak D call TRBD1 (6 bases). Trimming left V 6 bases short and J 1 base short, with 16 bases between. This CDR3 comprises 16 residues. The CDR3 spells CASSLDRLRSNQPQHF. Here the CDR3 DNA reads TGTGCCAGCAGCCTTGACAGGCTGCGGAGCAATCAGCCCCAGCATTTT.

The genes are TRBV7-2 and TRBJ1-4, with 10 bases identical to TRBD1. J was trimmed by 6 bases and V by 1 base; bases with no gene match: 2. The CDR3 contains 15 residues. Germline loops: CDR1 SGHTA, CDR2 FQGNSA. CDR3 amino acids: CASSLEGTGDEKLFF. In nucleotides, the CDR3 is TGTGCCAGCAGCTTAGAAGGGACAGGGGATGAAAAACTGTTTTTT.

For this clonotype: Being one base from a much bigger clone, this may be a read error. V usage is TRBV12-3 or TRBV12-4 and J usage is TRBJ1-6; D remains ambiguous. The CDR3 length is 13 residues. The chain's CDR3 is CTSSPTLGSPLHF. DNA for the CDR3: TGTACCAGCAGTCCCACGCTTGGTTCACCCCTCCACTTT.

The CDR3 sequence: CASSIRGGSSYEQYF. As DNA, the CDR3 is TGTGCCAGTAGTATTCGCGGGGGAAGCTCCTACGAGCAGTACTTC. The genes are TRBV19 and TRBJ2-7; 7 bases are shared with TRBD2. Trimming cost V 3 bases and J 0 bases; bases outside gene matches: 5. The CDR3 runs to 15 residues. Germline-derived CDR1 and CDR2 are LNHDA and SQIVND (reference sequence).

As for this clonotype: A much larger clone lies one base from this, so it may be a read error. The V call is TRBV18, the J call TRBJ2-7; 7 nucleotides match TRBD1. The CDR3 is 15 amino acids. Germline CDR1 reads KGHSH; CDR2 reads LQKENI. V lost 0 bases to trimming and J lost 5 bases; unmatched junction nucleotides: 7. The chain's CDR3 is CASSPPVTGAHEQYF. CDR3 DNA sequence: TGTGCCAGCTCACCACCTGTCACAGGGGCCCACGAGCAGTACTTC.

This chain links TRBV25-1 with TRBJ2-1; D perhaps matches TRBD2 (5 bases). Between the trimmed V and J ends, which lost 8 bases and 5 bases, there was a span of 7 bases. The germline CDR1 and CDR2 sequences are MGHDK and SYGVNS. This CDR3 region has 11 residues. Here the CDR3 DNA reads TGTGCCAGCGACGGGAACAATGAGCAGTTCTTC. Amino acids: CASDGNNEQFF.

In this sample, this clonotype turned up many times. The CDR3 loop reads CSVGTSGGSQYTDTQYF. DNA for the CDR3: TGCAGCGTTGGAACTAGCGGGGGGTCACAATACACAGATACGCAGTATTTT. The chain carries TRBV29-1 and TRBJ2-3, with 12 bases lining up with TRBD2. Trimming cost V 4 bases and J 2 bases; bases outside gene matches: 10. The CDR3 consists of 17 residues. CDR1 and CDR2 from the germline V gene are SQVTM and ANQGSEA.

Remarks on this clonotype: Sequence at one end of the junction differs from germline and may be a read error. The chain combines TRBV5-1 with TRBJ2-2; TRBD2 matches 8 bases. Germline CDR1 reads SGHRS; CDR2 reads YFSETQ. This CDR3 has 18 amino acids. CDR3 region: CASSLRRESLAGTGELLF. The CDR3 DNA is TGCGCCAGCAGCTTGAGAAGGGAATCTCTAGCGGGTACCGGGGAGCTGCTTTTT.

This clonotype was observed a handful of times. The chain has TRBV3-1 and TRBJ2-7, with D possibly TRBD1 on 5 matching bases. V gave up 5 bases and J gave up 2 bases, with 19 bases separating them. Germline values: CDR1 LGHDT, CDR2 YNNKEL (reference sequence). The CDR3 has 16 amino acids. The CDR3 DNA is TGTGCCAGCAGCTACACAGGTAGGGGCGAAACCTACGAGCAGTACTTC. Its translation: CASSYTGRGETYEQYF.

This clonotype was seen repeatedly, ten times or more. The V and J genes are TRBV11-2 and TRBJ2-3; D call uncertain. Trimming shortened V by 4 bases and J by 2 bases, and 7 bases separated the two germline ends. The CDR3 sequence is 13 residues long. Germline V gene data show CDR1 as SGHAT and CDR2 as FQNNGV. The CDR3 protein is CASSSVTTDTQYF. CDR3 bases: TGTGCCAGCAGCTCCGTTACCACAGATACGCAGTATTTT.

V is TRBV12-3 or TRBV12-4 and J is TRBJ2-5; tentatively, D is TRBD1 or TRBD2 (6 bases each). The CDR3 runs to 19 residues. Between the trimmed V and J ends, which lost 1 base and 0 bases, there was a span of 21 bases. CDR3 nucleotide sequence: TGTGCCAGCAGTTTAGATTTTGGGACGGGGGCTACGTACCAAGAGACCCAGTACTTC. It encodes CASSLDFGTGATYQETQYF.